A selection of T cell receptor beta chains follows, all from one sample in a study of type 1 and type 2 diabetes patients. TCRdb recomputed calls from the multiplex PCR reads with MiXCR, one row per CDR3 protein. The repertoire holds 270,000 or so distinct CDR3 sequences, with around 47% as singletons. Specimen: peripheral blood mononuclear cells (PBMCs). These receptors came from a young man with type 2 diabetes. The CDR3 runs from the conserved cysteine through the conserved F or W. Each record gives: clone size, D gene, J gene, V gene, CDR3 protein, CDR3 DNA. A D gene is named only where the DNA matches it firmly. Clone size is given for some rows only: seen once, a few or many times, or a class if the clone is expanded.

.	TRBD2	TRBJ2-7	TRBV7-9	CASSRSGSEQYF	TGTGCCAGCAGTCGTAGCGGGAGCGAGCAGTACTTC
few	.	TRBJ2-7	TRBV7-2	CASSHLAEGYEQYF	TGTGCCAGCAGCCATCTGGCAGAGGGCTACGAGCAGTACTTC
.	TRBD1	TRBJ1-6	TRBV12-3/TRBV12-4	CASSLGQGGRSPLHF	TGTGCCAGCAGTTTAGGACAGGGAGGTCGGTCACCCCTCCACTTT
.	TRBD1	TRBJ2-1	TRBV5-1	CASTGDSYNEQFF	TGCGCCAGCACCGGGGACAGCTACAATGAGCAGTTCTTC
.	.	TRBJ2-7	TRBV11-2	CASSLGNRNYEQYF	TGTGCCAGCAGCTTAGGTAACAGAAACTACGAGCAGTACTTC
.	.	TRBJ2-7	TRBV5-1	CASSLAAGARGVYEQYF	TGCGCCAGCAGCTTGGCCGCAGGTGCCAGGGGGGTCTACGAGCAGTACTTC
.	.	TRBJ2-2	TRBV27	CASSSIERDTGELFF	TGTGCCAGCAGTTCCATCGAACGGGACACCGGGGAGCTGTTTTTT
.	.	TRBJ1-1	TRBV13	CASSDLVGTEAFF	TGTGCCAGCAGTGACCTAGTGGGCACTGAAGCTTTCTTT
.	.	TRBJ2-7	TRBV7-2	CASSLSNNEQYF	TGTGCCAGCAGCTTAAGTAACAACGAGCAGTACTTC
.	.	TRBJ1-5	TRBV7-2	CASSDSDSNQPQHF	TGCGCCAGCAGCGACAGCGATAGCAATCAGCCCCAGCATTTT
.	TRBD2	TRBJ2-2	TRBV27	CASTTSLITGELFF	TGTGCCAGCACGACTAGCCTTATCACCGGGGAGCTGTTTTTT
few	TRBD1	TRBJ1-2	TRBV20-1	CSGTDRAYGYTF	TGCAGTGGAACTGACAGGGCCTATGGCTACACCTTC
few	.	TRBJ2-2	TRBV20-1	CSASMTSRSGELFF	TGCAGTGCTAGTATGACTAGTAGGTCCGGGGAGCTGTTTTTT
.	.	TRBJ2-5	TRBV5-1	CASSLASGDQETQYF	TGCGCCAGCAGCTTGGCCTCGGGGGACCAAGAGACCCAGTACTTC
.	.	TRBJ1-2	TRBV24-1	CATSDYKQGSYGYTF	TGTGCCACCAGTGACTACAAACAGGGATCCTATGGCTACACCTTC
.	TRBD2	TRBJ2-1	TRBV7-6	CASSFEASGDLSYNEQFF	TGTGCCAGCAGCTTTGAGGCTAGCGGGGACCTTTCCTACAATGAGCAGTTCTTC
.	TRBD1	TRBJ1-4	TRBV4-1	CASSANIGTATNEKLFF	TGCGCCAGCAGCGCAAACATAGGGACAGCAACTAATGAAAAACTGTTTTTT
few	.	TRBJ1-2	TRBV12-3/TRBV12-4	CASSLLWRREGDYGYTF	TGTGCCAGCAGCCTCCTTTGGCGGAGGGAAGGGGACTATGGCTACACCTTC
.	.	TRBJ2-5	TRBV4-1	CASSPGNQETQYF	TGCGCCAGCAGCCCCGGGAATCAAGAGACCCAGTACTTC
few	.	TRBJ2-2	TRBV5-4	CASSPSGAITGELFF	TGTGCCAGCTCCCCATCAGGGGCGATCACCGGGGAGCTGTTTTTT
.	.	TRBJ2-2	TRBV6-1	CASSYSFGGWGNTGELFF	TGTGCCAGCAGTTACTCGTTTGGGGGATGGGGAAACACCGGGGAGCTGTTTTTT
.	TRBD1	TRBJ2-3	TRBV6-6	CASSGQGPTDTQYF	TGTGCCAGCAGTGGACAGGGGCCCACAGATACGCAGTATTTT
.	TRBD1	TRBJ1-5	TRBV2	CASSAMGQNSNQPQHF	TGTGCCAGCAGTGCGATGGGACAGAATAGCAATCAGCCCCAGCATTTT
many	TRBD1	TRBJ2-7	TRBV2	CASRPRQGNYEQYF	TGTGCCAGCAGGCCGAGACAGGGGAACTACGAGCAGTACTTC
.	.	TRBJ2-2	TRBV19	CASSYSTVTTGELFF	TGTGCCAGTAGTTATTCAACGGTTACCACCGGGGAGCTGTTTTTT
few	.	TRBJ2-5	TRBV19	CASSHGGPETQYF	TGTGCCAGTAGTCACGGGGGACCCGAGACCCAGTACTTC
.	.	TRBJ1-1	TRBV10-1	CAILSDRKAFF	TGCGCCATTTTGTCCGACAGGAAAGCTTTCTTT
.	.	TRBJ2-7	TRBV6-2/TRBV6-3	CASSPLLDEQYF	TGTGCCAGCAGCCCCCTACTGGACGAGCAGTACTTC
.	.	TRBJ1-1	TRBV20-1	CSAAFPEAFF	TGCAGTGCTGCTTTCCCTGAAGCTTTCTTT
many	.	TRBJ2-2	TRBV10-1	CASGSARGELFF	TGCGCCAGCGGTAGTGCCAGAGGGGAGCTGTTTTTT
.	TRBD1	TRBJ1-6	TRBV30	CAWSAGDRGSPLHF	TGTGCCTGGAGTGCAGGGGACAGGGGTTCACCCCTCCACTTT
.	TRBD1	TRBJ1-2	TRBV12-3/TRBV12-4	CASSPGTGVTYGYTF	TGTGCCAGCAGTCCCGGGACAGGGGTAACCTATGGCTACACCTTC
.	TRBD1	TRBJ2-7	TRBV2	CATSRGQSEQYF	TGTGCCACCTCCCGGGGACAGAGCGAGCAGTACTTC
few	.	TRBJ1-6	TRBV27	CASSFGLQDSPLHF	TGTGCCAGCAGTTTCGGACTTCAGGACTCACCCCTCCACTTT
.	TRBD2	TRBJ2-2	TRBV19	CASSEIAGGSTGELFF	TGTGCCAGCAGTGAAATAGCGGGGGGATCCACCGGGGAGCTGTTTTTT
.	TRBD2	TRBJ2-7	TRBV14	CASSGGGPGLTLEQYF	TGTGCCAGCAGCGGGGGGGGACCAGGGCTCACCCTCGAGCAGTACTTC
.	.	TRBJ2-5	TRBV15	CATGLAKRAETQYF	TGTGCCACCGGATTAGCCAAGAGGGCCGAGACCCAGTACTTC
few	.	TRBJ1-6	TRBV27	CASSPAGIGSPLHF	TGTGCCAGCAGCCCCGCGGGGATTGGGTCACCCCTCCACTTT
few	TRBD2	TRBJ2-1	TRBV6-6	CASSSQESSGDDNEQFF	TGTGCCAGCAGTTCTCAGGAGTCTAGCGGGGACGACAATGAGCAGTTCTTC
few	.	TRBJ2-1	TRBV27	CASSLAPRNEQFF	TGTGCCAGCAGTTTAGCGCCAAGGAATGAGCAGTTCTTC
.	.	TRBJ2-2	TRBV6-1	CASSQNDLALTGELFF	TGTGCCAGCAGTCAAAACGACCTAGCGCTAACCGGGGAGCTGTTTTTT
few	.	TRBJ1-4	TRBV20-1	CSASSGSATNEKLFF	TGCAGTGCTAGTAGTGGGAGTGCAACTAATGAAAAACTGTTTTTT
.	.	TRBJ1-2	TRBV5-1	CASSLEAGPNYGYTF	TGCGCCAGCAGCTTGGAGGCCGGTCCTAACTATGGCTACACCTTC
.	.	TRBJ1-2	TRBV27	CASSPRTADYGYTF	TGTGCCAGCAGTCCTCGGACGGCAGACTATGGCTACACCTTC
.	TRBD1	TRBJ2-7	TRBV12-3/TRBV12-4	CASSPDRGSYEQYF	TGTGCCAGCAGTCCCGACAGGGGTTCCTACGAGCAGTACTTC
.	.	TRBJ1-2	TRBV6-2/TRBV6-3	CASSYSVISGYTF	TGTGCCAGCAGTTACTCTGTGATTTCTGGCTACACCTTC
once	TRBD1	TRBJ2-5	TRBV6-1	CASSRDRWGTETQYF	TGTGCCAGCAGCCGGGACAGGTGGGGTACGGAGACCCAGTACTTC
.	TRBD1	TRBJ2-2	TRBV29-1	CSGRQGGSGELFF	TGCAGCGGAAGACAGGGCGGGTCCGGGGAGCTGTTTTTT
few	.	TRBJ1-6	TRBV28	CASRGGSSYNSPLHF	TGTGCCAGCAGGGGCGGGAGCTCCTATAATTCACCCCTCCACTTT
.	.	TRBJ1-5	TRBV28	CALDGQWYSGFSNQPQHF	TGTGCCCTTGACGGACAGTGGTATTCCGGATTTAGCAATCAGCCCCAGCATTTT